This TCR beta chain was documented in a study of T cell responses to AZD1222 COVID-19 vaccine. Study findings and constraints: With two AZD1222 doses given, Spike-specific TCR breadth and depth both rose. Repertoire samples came only from after the peak T cell response.

The assay was immunoSEQ multiplex PCR, and TCRdb's table has in-frame clones only and misses some. The data show roughly 100,000 clones, with about 86% seen just once and about 1.4% held by the top ten. The CDR3 is 15 amino acids. Germline CDR1 reads SEHNR; CDR2 reads FQNEAQ (reference sequence). V lost 1 base, J lost 0 bases, and 7 bases lay in between. As to this clone: Its antigen remains unknown. This CDR3 is also generated by other DNA sequences in the sample.

The receptor comes from an adult in good health. Specimen: peripheral blood, collected on day 0 of AZD1222 vaccination. The chain couples TRBV7-9 to TRBJ1-5; unclear D gene. Here the CDR3 DNA reads TGTGCCAGCAGCTTAGGTGGGGTTAGCAATCAGCCCCAGCATTTT. This translates into CASSLGGVSNQPQHF.